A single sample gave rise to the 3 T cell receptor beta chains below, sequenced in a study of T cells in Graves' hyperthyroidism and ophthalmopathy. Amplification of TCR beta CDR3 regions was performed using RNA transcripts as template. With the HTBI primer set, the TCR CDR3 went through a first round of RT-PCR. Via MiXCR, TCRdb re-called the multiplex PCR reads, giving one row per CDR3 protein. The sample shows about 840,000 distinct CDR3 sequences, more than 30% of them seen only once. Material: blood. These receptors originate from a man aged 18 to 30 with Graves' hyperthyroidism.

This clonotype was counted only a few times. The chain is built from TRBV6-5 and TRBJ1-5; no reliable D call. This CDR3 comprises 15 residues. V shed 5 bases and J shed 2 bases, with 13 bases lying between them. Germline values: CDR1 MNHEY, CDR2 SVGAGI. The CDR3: CASSPSGMGNQPQHF. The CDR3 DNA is TGTGCCAGCAGTCCCTCAGGAATGGGCAATCAGCCCCAGCATTTT.

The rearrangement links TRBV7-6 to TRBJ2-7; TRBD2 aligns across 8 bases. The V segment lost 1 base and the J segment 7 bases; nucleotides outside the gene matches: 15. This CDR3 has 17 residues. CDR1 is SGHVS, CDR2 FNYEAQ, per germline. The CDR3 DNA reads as TGTGCCAGCAGCTTAGACTCCCCCAGCGCGGGAGGAGAGGAGCAGTACTTC. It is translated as CASSLDSPSAGGEEQYF.

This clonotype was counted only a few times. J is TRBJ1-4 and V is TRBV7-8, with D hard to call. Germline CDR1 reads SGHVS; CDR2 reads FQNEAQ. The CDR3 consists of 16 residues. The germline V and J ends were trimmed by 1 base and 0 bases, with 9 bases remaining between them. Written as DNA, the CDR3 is TGTGCCAGCAGCTTAGGGGCAGGACCAACTAATGAAAAACTGTTTTTT. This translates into CASSLGAGPTNEKLFF. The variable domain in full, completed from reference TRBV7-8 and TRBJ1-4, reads GAGVSQSPRYKVAKRGQDVALRCDPISGHVSLFWYQQALGQGPEFLTYFQNEAQLDKSGLPSDRFFAERPEGSVSTLKIQRTQQEDSAVYLCASSLGAGPTNEKLFFGSGTQLSVL.